What follows are 20 T cell receptor beta chains derived from one specimen sequenced in a study of immune evolution from preneoplasia to lung adenocarcinoma. Generated by immunoSEQ multiplex PCR, the TCRdb table keeps only in-frame clones and is missing some. The sample consists of 3,600 or so clones, over 70% of them appearing once. The sample consisted of FFPE atypical adenomatous hyperplasia tissue from the lung. Subset denoted: atypical adenomatous hyperplasia (AAH), lung preneoplasia. These receptors originate from a person between 65 and 79 years old with lung adenocarcinoma.

The chain joins TRBV6-5 to TRBJ2-1; D gene uncertain. Trimming cost V 4 bases and J 4 bases, with 5 bases left between them. The germline V gene has CDR1 MNHEY and CDR2 SVGAGI. The CDR3 has 12 amino acids. The CDR3 reads CASSSVYNEQFF. The CDR3 DNA sequence: TGTGCCAGCAGTTCCGTGTACAATGAGCAGTTCTTC.

The chain combines TRBV7-3 with TRBJ2-1; 7 bases are a match to TRBD1. Germline V gives CDR1 SGHTA, CDR2 FQGTGA. The CDR3 consists of 15 residues. V gave up 2 bases and J gave up 4 bases; unmatched junction bases: 5. The CDR3 loop is CASSLEGAGYNEQFF. CDR3 DNA: TGTGCCAGCAGCTTAGAGGGGGCCGGGTACAATGAGCAGTTCTTC.

This clone was counted a few times. The rearrangement joins TRBV19 to TRBJ1-2; 9 bases map to TRBD1. J was trimmed by 8 bases and V by 3 bases; bases with no gene match: 7. The CDR3 runs to 14 residues. CDR1 is LNHDA, CDR2 SQIVND, per germline (reference sequence). The CDR3 nucleotides read TGTGCCAGTAGTATCTCCGGGACAGGGAGAGGCTACACCTTC. It yields the protein CASSISGTGRGYTF.

The rearrangement joins TRBV5-1 to TRBJ2-1; TRBD2 matches at 15 bases. The length of the CDR3 is 16 residues. Germline CDR1 reads SGHRS; CDR2 reads YFSETQ. J gave up 8 bases and V 4 bases, and 7 bases lay outside the gene matches. The DNA of the CDR3 is TGCGCCAGCAGCCCCGGACTAGCGGGAGGGCCAGATGAGCAGTTCTTC. Protein sequence: CASSPGLAGGPDEQFF. Full variable domain (remainder filled in from reference TRBV5-1 and TRBJ2-1): KAGVTQTPRYLIKTRGQQVTLSCSPISGHRSVSWYQQTPGQGLQFLFEYFSETQRNKGNFPGRFSGRQFSNSRSEMNVSTLELGDSALYLCASSPGLAGGPDEQFFGPGTRLTVL.

The chain has TRBV9 and TRBJ2-5; the D gene could be TRBD1 or TRBD2 (7 bases each). The CDR3 totals 15 residues. Germline V gene sequence: CDR1 SGDLS, CDR2 YYNGEE. Trimming removed 2 bases at V and 0 bases at J, with 11 bases between. The DNA of the CDR3 is TGTGCCAGCAGCGTGGGGGGGACAGACCAAGAGACCCAGTACTTC. Translating it yields CASSVGGTDQETQYF.

This chain uses TRBV2 with TRBJ1-4; D possibly corresponds to TRBD1 (6 bases). With 2 bases removed from V and 5 bases from J, the gap between germline ends came to 12 bases. Looked up from germline, CDR1 is SNHLY and CDR2 is FYNNEI. The CDR3 is made up of 15 amino acids. The CDR3 region is CASSELNRENEKLFF. The CDR3 DNA reads as TGTGCCAGCAGTGAATTAAACAGGGAGAATGAAAAACTGTTTTTT.

This rearrangement joins TRBV7-2 to TRBJ1-2; no clear D. V was pared by 5 bases and J by 8 bases, with 12 bases between. Germline CDR1 and CDR2: SGHTA and FQGNSA. The CDR3 consists of 12 residues. This CDR3 reads CASSPISGGYTF. DNA for the CDR3: TGTGCCAGCAGCCCTATCTCGGGCGGCTACACCTTC.

The rearrangement joins TRBV7-9 to TRBJ2-1; D perhaps matches TRBD2 (6 bases). The germline gives CDR1 SEHNR, CDR2 FQNEAQ (reference sequence). The V end lost 2 bases, the J end lost 0 bases, and 11 bases lay between the germline ends. The CDR3 runs to 16 residues. CDR3 sequence reads: CASSLWGGSSYNEQFF. Written as DNA, the CDR3 is TGTGCCAGCAGCTTATGGGGAGGCAGCTCCTACAATGAGCAGTTCTTC.

Written as DNA, the CDR3 is TGCGCCAGCAGCTTGGCCGGGGATGGCTACACCTTC. Residues: CASSLAGDGYTF. This chain joins TRBV5-1 and TRBJ1-2; D gene ambiguous. The length of the CDR3 is 12 residues. CDR1 is SGHRS and CDR2 is YFSETQ in the germline V gene. V dropped 0 bases and J dropped 6 bases, with 6 bases sitting between them.

CDR3 residues: CASSPALVQTDTQYF. For the CDR3, the DNA is TGCGCCAGCAGCCCCGCCTTGGTCCAGACAGATACGCAGTATTTT. The rearrangement uses TRBV5-1 and TRBJ2-3; D is undetermined. CDR3 length: 15 residues. V lost 4 bases and J lost 3, with 15 bases in between. Germline V gives CDR1 SGHRS, CDR2 YFSETQ.

V usage is TRBV21-1 and J usage is TRBJ1-1. TRBV21-1 is termed a pseudogene. CDR3 length: 13 amino acids. CDR3 region: CASSNEMGNEAFF. Here the CDR3 DNA reads TGTGCCAGCAGCAATGAGATGGGGAATGAAGCTTTCTTT.

This clone occurred once. CDR3 in amino acids: CASSTLGAAGGKNEQFF. In DNA, the CDR3 is TGCGCCAGCAGTACTCTAGGGGCGGCGGGAGGGAAAAATGAGCAGTTCTTC. The V gene is TRBV10-2, the J gene TRBJ2-1; TRBD2 aligns across 9 bases. Unmatched junction bases numbered 15, after V lost 5 bases and J lost 7 bases. Germline V gives CDR1 WSHSY, CDR2 SAAADI. The CDR3 has 17 amino acids.

The DNA for the CDR3 is TGCGCCAGCAGCCAATATGGAGGGGGCGCAGAAACTAATGAAAAACTGTTTTTT. Translation: CASSQYGGGAETNEKLFF. V is TRBV4-1 and J is TRBJ1-4, with 7 bases fitting TRBD1. Losses at the gene ends were 2 bases for V and 1 base for J; bases not matched to a gene: 10. The CDR3 is 18 residues long. Germline V gene lookup returns CDR1 MGHRA and CDR2 YSYEKL.

The V call is TRBV7-2, the J call TRBJ2-5; 8 nucleotides agree with TRBD2. Losses at the gene ends were 4 bases for V and 5 bases for J; bases not matched to a gene: 12. Germline CDR1 SGHTA, CDR2 FQGNSA. The CDR3 is 16 residues long. For the CDR3, the DNA is TGTGCCAGCAGCTCGGCGGGACTAGGCGGTGGGGAGACCCAGTACTTC. Residues: CASSSAGLGGGETQYF.

This clone came up once. The chain employs TRBV2 and TRBJ1-4, with unresolved D. With 3 bases removed from V and 13 bases from J, the gap between germline ends came to 12 bases. The germline gives CDR1 SNHLY, CDR2 FYNNEI. The CDR3 loop spans 12 amino acids. CDR3 region: CASSETRDRLFF. DNA for the CDR3: TGTGCCAGCAGTGAGACGAGGGATCGACTGTTTTTT.

The rearrangement links TRBV14 to TRBJ2-3, with D uncertain. Between the trimmed V and J ends, which lost 0 bases and 6 bases, there was a span of 10 bases. CDR1 and CDR2 (germline): SGHDN, FVKESK. The CDR3 sequence is 14 residues long. CDR3 nucleotide sequence: TGTGCCAGCAGCCAAGAATGGGAAACGGATACGCAGTATTTT. Amino acids: CASSQEWETDTQYF. Looking up the rest from reference TRBV14 and TRBJ2-3 gives the full variable domain: EAGVTQFPSHSVIEKGQTVTLRCDPISGHDNLYWYRRVMGKEIKFLLHFVKESKQDESGMPNNRFLAERTGGTYSTLKVQPAELEDSGVYFCASSQEWETDTQYFGPGTRLTVL.

The V call is TRBV5-1, the J call TRBJ1-6; 7 bases line up with TRBD1. Germline CDR1 SGHRS, CDR2 YFSETQ. V dropped 4 bases and J dropped 7; count of bases not matched to a gene: 8. The CDR3 is 15 amino acids. CDR3: CASSVEQGFNSPLHF. In DNA form, the CDR3 reads TGCGCCAGCAGCGTGGAACAGGGGTTCAATTCACCCCTCCACTTT.

The V call is TRBV6-5, the J call TRBJ2-7; D unclear. This CDR3 has 15 residues. Germline CDR1 reads MNHEY; CDR2 reads SVGAGI. Trimming stripped 0 bases from V and 0 bases from J, with 9 bases between. CDR3 in DNA: TGTGCCAGCAGTTACTCGATGGAATCCTCCTACGAGCAGTACTTC. Translation: CASSYSMESSYEQYF.

This chain links TRBV19 with TRBJ2-2; 7 bases agree with TRBD1. The CDR3 is 14 residues long. V dropped 3 bases and J dropped 6; count of bases not matched to a gene: 4. Germline lookup yields CDR1 LNHDA and CDR2 SQIVND (reference sequence). In nucleotides, the CDR3 is TGTGCCAGTAGTATTAACAGGGGATCCGGGGAGCTGTTTTTT. Residues: CASSINRGSGELFF.

The chain employs TRBV2 and TRBJ2-7, with 8 positions matching TRBD2. Germline CDR1 reads SNHLY; CDR2 reads FYNNEI. Trimming at V came to 7 bases and at J to 2 bases, leaving 4 bases not matched to a gene. CDR3 length: 13 residues. The CDR3 region is CASNFGRAYEQYF. DNA of the CDR3: TGTGCCAGCAATTTCGGGAGGGCCTACGAGCAGTACTTC.